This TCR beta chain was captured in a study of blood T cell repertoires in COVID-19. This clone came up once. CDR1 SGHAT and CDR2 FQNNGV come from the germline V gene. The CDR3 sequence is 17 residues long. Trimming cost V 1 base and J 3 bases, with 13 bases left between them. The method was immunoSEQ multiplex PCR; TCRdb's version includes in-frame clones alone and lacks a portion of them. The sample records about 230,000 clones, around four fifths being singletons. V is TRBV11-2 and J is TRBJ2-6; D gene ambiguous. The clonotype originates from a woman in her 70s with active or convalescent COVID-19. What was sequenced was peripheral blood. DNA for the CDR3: TGTGCCAGCAGCTTAGGCCTTACGAGGTTTGGGGCCAACGTCCTGACTTTC. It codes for CASSLGLTRFGANVLTF.